Shown below are 24 T cell receptor beta chains from a single sample sequenced in a study of blood T cell repertoires in COVID-19. Profiled with immunoSEQ multiplex PCR; TCRdb holds only in-frame clones, not every one. The profile shows around 200,000 clones, roughly 86% of them singletons. Sequenced material: peripheral blood. The receptors come from a man aged 65-85 years with acute or convalescent COVID-19.

The CDR3 protein is CASSPDRFHNEQFF. The DNA for the CDR3 is TGTGCCAGCAGCCCCGACAGGTTCCACAATGAGCAGTTCTTC. The genes are TRBV7-3 and TRBJ2-1; perhaps TRBD1 as D (6 bases). From germline, CDR1 is SGHTA and CDR2 FQGTGA. Deletions cut 5 bases from V and 5 bases from J, with 13 bases between. The CDR3 runs 14 residues.

V gene TRBV25-1 combines with J gene TRBJ2-5; TRBD2 matches at 8 bases. V shed 7 bases, J shed 2 bases, and the junction held 9 bases outside the gene matches. Germline CDR1 MGHDK, CDR2 SYGVNS. The CDR3 extends over 15 amino acids. Here the CDR3 reads CASTVSGRVQETQYF. The CDR3 coding sequence is TGTGCCAGCACGGTCAGCGGGAGAGTGCAAGAGACCCAGTACTTC.

The V gene is TRBV6-1, the J gene TRBJ2-5; D is perhaps TRBD1 (5 bases). The CDR3 runs 11 residues. With 6 bases removed from V and 13 bases from J, the gap between germline ends came to 15 bases. CDR1 MNHNS and CDR2 SASEGT come from the germline V gene. DNA for the CDR3: TGTGCCAGCAGCACAGGTTTTACCTCGTACTTC. Translated, it gives CASSTGFTSYF.

The chain uses TRBV5-4 and TRBJ2-2; 8 bases fit TRBD1. V was pared by 3 bases and J by 6 bases, with 7 bases of the junction left unmatched. Germline V gives CDR1 SGHNT, CDR2 YYREEE (reference sequence). This CDR3 has 15 amino acids. The CDR3 reads CASSSRQGQAGELFF. CDR3 bases: TGTGCCAGCAGCTCTAGACAGGGGCAGGCCGGGGAGCTGTTTTTT.

J is TRBJ1-2 and V is TRBV28; D is possibly TRBD1 (6 bases). Trimming pared 5 bases from V and 8 bases from J, leaving 15 bases between. The CDR3 runs 13 residues. Germline loops: CDR1 MDHEN, CDR2 SYDVKM. CDR3 sequence (DNA): TGTGCCAGCAGTAGGACAGTAGAAGACGGCTACACCTTC. Residues: CASSRTVEDGYTF.

V gene TRBV6-4 combines with J gene TRBJ1-1; TRBD1 is a possible D gene (6 bases). Germline lookup yields CDR1 MRHNA and CDR2 SNTAGT. Between the trimmed V and J ends, which lost 8 bases and 2 bases, there was a span of 18 bases. The CDR3 runs to 15 residues. The CDR3 sequence: CASPHGTPDNTEAFF. Here the CDR3 DNA reads TGTGCCAGCCCGCACGGGACACCGGATAACACTGAAGCTTTCTTT.

J is TRBJ1-1 and V is TRBV5-1; no clear D gene. Per germline, CDR1 SGHRS and CDR2 YFSETQ. The germline V and J ends were trimmed by 4 bases and 4 bases, with 14 bases remaining between them. The length of the CDR3 is 14 residues. The CDR3 DNA follows: TGCGCCAGCAGCGATAGATCGGGAAGCACTGAAGCTTTCTTT. Translating gives CASSDRSGSTEAFF.

The gene calls are TRBV30 and TRBJ1-2; 10 bases align to TRBD1. J was trimmed by 4 bases and V by 4 bases; bases with no gene match: 21. Germline V gives CDR1 GTSNPN, CDR2 SVGIG (reference sequence). This CDR3 is built from 19 residues. DNA of the CDR3: TGTGCCTGGAATGGTCCGGGATGGGGACAGGGGTCCAGGGGCTATGGCTACACCTTC. This sequence encodes CAWNGPGWGQGSRGYGYTF.

CDR3: CASSYIRGGANEKLFF. The CDR3 DNA reads as TGTGCCAGCAGTTATATCCGGGGAGGGGCTAATGAAAAACTGTTTTTT. This chain connects TRBV6-5 to TRBJ1-4; a weak D match, TRBD1 (5 bases). This CDR3 has 16 amino acids. Trimming removed 3 bases from V and 3 bases from J, with 14 bases in between. CDR1 is MNHEY, CDR2 SVGAGI, per germline.

The gene calls are TRBV10-3 and TRBJ1-6; D perhaps matches TRBD1 (5 bases). Looked up from germline, CDR1 is ENHRY and CDR2 is SYGVKD. CDR3 length: 15 amino acids. Trimming took off 6 bases at V and 10 bases at J, with 19 bases between the two ends. CDR3 in amino acids: CAIRSQGAGESPLHF. The CDR3 DNA sequence: TGTGCCATCAGGTCTCAGGGTGCGGGGGAATCACCCCTCCACTTT.

The V call is TRBV5-1, the J call TRBJ2-1, with TRBD2 matching 8 bases. CDR3 size: 13 residues. V dropped 2 bases and J dropped 9; count of bases not matched to a gene: 4. From germline, CDR1 is SGHRS and CDR2 YFSETQ. CDR3 residues: CASSFGTSAEQFF. CDR3 coding DNA: TGCGCCAGCAGCTTCGGGACTAGTGCTGAGCAGTTCTTC.

The chain couples TRBV5-1 to TRBJ2-7, with 7 bases lining up with TRBD1. Germline values: CDR1 SGHRS, CDR2 YFSETQ. The trim removed 3 bases at V and 2 bases at J, leaving 8 bases unmatched. The CDR3 length is 15 residues. The CDR3 DNA reads as TGCGCCAGCAGCTCCCTTGACAGGGCCCCCTACGAGCAGTACTTC. This gives the protein CASSSLDRAPYEQYF. Looking up the rest from reference TRBV5-1 and TRBJ2-7 gives the full variable domain: KAGVTQTPRYLIKTRGQQVTLSCSPISGHRSVSWYQQTPGQGLQFLFEYFSETQRNKGNFPGRFSGRQFSNSRSEMNVSTLELGDSALYLCASSSLDRAPYEQYFGPGTRLTVT.

The chain recombines TRBV14 with TRBJ1-2; no firm D call. There are 16 residues in the CDR3. Trimming removed 0 bases at V and 0 bases at J, with 11 bases between. Germline V lookup: CDR1 SGHDN, CDR2 FVKESK. This CDR3 reads CASSQDLREANYGYTF. CDR3 DNA sequence: TGTGCCAGCAGCCAAGATCTCCGGGAGGCTAACTATGGCTACACCTTC. The variable domain in full, completed from reference TRBV14 and TRBJ1-2, reads EAGVTQFPSHSVIEKGQTVTLRCDPISGHDNLYWYRRVMGKEIKFLLHFVKESKQDESGMPNNRFLAERTGGTYSTLKVQPAELEDSGVYFCASSQDLREANYGYTFGSGTRLTVV.

V and J are TRBV5-1 and TRBJ2-1; D may be TRBD1 (6 bases). The CDR3 spans 14 residues. V gave up 4 bases and J gave up 4 bases, with 12 bases separating them. CDR1 is SGHRS, CDR2 YFSETQ, per germline. DNA for the CDR3: TGCGCCAGCAGCCAGGGGAACAGGTACAATGAGCAGTTCTTC. It codes for CASSQGNRYNEQFF.

The chain links TRBV5-8 to TRBJ1-5; the D is unclear. Germline assignment: CDR1 SGHTS and CDR2 YDEGEE. The ends were cut back, 0 bases at V and 9 bases at J, with 7 bases in the middle. The CDR3 covers 12 residues. The CDR3 sequence: CASSLVERPQHF. The CDR3 coding sequence is TGTGCCAGCAGCTTGGTTGAGCGGCCCCAGCATTTT.

This chain uses TRBV29-1 with TRBJ1-1; a possible D gene is TRBD1 (5 bases). The CDR3 runs to 13 residues. Germline lookup yields CDR1 SQVTM and CDR2 ANQGSEA. The germline V and J ends were trimmed by 7 bases and 0 bases, with 12 bases remaining between them. The CDR3 region is CSGGKGMNTEAFF. As DNA, the CDR3 is TGCAGCGGGGGTAAGGGGATGAACACTGAAGCTTTCTTT.

The chain joins TRBV29-1 to TRBJ2-5; TRBD2 aligns across 10 bases. V dropped 4 bases and J dropped 2; count of bases not matched to a gene: 4. CDR3 length: 14 amino acids. Looked up from germline, CDR1 is SQVTM and CDR2 is ANQGSEA. The CDR3 loop reads CSVGVSGGQETQYF. The CDR3 DNA reads TGCAGCGTTGGGGTTAGCGGGGGGCAAGAGACCCAGTACTTC.

This clone was observed a single time. This chain uses TRBV30 with TRBJ1-3; unclear D gene. Looked up from germline, CDR1 is GTSNPN and CDR2 is SVGIG (reference sequence). The V end was cut by 3 bases, the J end by 0 bases, with 9 bases between. The CDR3 has 14 amino acids. CDR3 in amino acids: CAWSHGDSGNTIYF. CDR3 nucleotide sequence: TGTGCCTGGAGCCACGGAGACTCTGGAAACACCATATATTTT.

V is TRBV5-1 and J is TRBJ1-1, with TRBD1 matching over 9 bases. There are 15 residues in the CDR3. Germline V gives CDR1 SGHRS, CDR2 YFSETQ. V shed 5 bases, J shed 3 bases, and the junction held 8 bases outside the gene matches. This CDR3 is CASRPQGASDTEAFF. In DNA, the CDR3 is TGCGCCAGCAGGCCACAGGGGGCGAGCGACACTGAAGCTTTCTTT.

This clone was counted a few times. V is TRBV18 and J is TRBJ1-1; 10 bases line up with TRBD1. There are 15 residues in the CDR3. In germline, CDR1 is KGHSH, CDR2 LQKENI. The junction had 4 bases not matched to a gene; V was cut back by 4 bases and J by 2 bases. The CDR3 protein is CASSLDRGKNTEAFF. CDR3 in DNA: TGTGCCAGCTCACTGGACAGGGGGAAAAACACTGAAGCTTTCTTT.

A single count supports this clone. Other DNA sequences in the same sample also yield this CDR3. The rearrangement links TRBV5-1 to TRBJ1-2, with D perhaps matching TRBD1 (6 bases). V was clipped by 0 bases and J by 3 bases, with 6 bases between them. The CDR3 length is 13 residues. In germline, CDR1 is SGHRS, CDR2 YFSETQ. The CDR3 nucleotides read TGCGCCAGCAGCTTGGGACAGGACTATGGCTACACCTTC. Its translation: CASSLGQDYGYTF.

The chain links TRBV7-9 to TRBJ1-1; D is uncertain. The V and J ends lost 5 bases and 3 bases respectively, with 16 bases between them. CDR1 and CDR2 (germline): SEHNR, FQNEAQ (reference sequence). The CDR3 runs to 15 residues. The CDR3 coding sequence is TGTGCCAGCAGCAACTACGAGCGGGGTGACACTGAAGCTTTCTTT. Amino acids: CASSNYERGDTEAFF.

This clone showed up just once. The germline gene is not matched at one end of the junction; a read error may be the cause. The chain links TRBV20-1 to TRBJ2-7; 8 positions agree with TRBD1. The CDR3 is 11 amino acids. Germline lookup yields CDR1 DFQATT and CDR2 SNEGSKA (reference sequence). The CDR3: CSARGGDRLSF. The CDR3 coding sequence is TGCAGTGCTAGAGGAGGGGACAGGTTGAGCTTC.

This chain links TRBV3-1 (or the pseudogene TRBV3-2) with TRBJ2-5; D possibly corresponds to TRBD1 (6 bases). There are 12 residues in the CDR3. Deletions cut 5 bases from V and 7 bases from J, with 11 bases between. From germline, CDR1 is LGHDT and CDR2 YNNKEL (reference sequence). Here the CDR3 reads CASSILGGTQYF. The CDR3 coding sequence is TGTGCCAGCAGCATACTAGGGGGGACCCAGTACTTC.